These 17 T cell receptor beta chains were all obtained from the same sample, sequenced in a study of beta chain features in type 1 diabetes. The authors reverse transcribed all of the isolated RNA, so sequencing captured expressed TCRB transcripts. Using immunoSEQ multiplex PCR, the repertoire was profiled, and TCRdb retains in-frame clones only, with some absent. The sample shows more than 130,000 clones, 6.9% of them seen only once. Sequencing used central memory CD4+ T cells from blood. Receptors originate from a woman in her twenties or thirties in good health.

The chain has TRBV7-9 and TRBJ2-1; 7 bases agree with TRBD1. The CDR3 contains 14 residues. Trimming cost V 2 bases and J 3 bases; bases outside gene matches: 1. Germline lookup yields CDR1 SEHNR and CDR2 FQNEAQ (reference sequence). In DNA form, the CDR3 reads TGTGCCAGCAGCTTAAGACAGGGCTACAATGAGCAGTTCTTC. Amino acids: CASSLRQGYNEQFF. Combining the CDR3 with reference TRBV7-9 and TRBJ2-1 gives the whole variable domain DTGVSQNPRHKITKRGQNVTFRCDPISEHNRLYWYRQTLGQGPEFLTYFQNEAQLEKSRLLSDRFSAERPKGSFSTLEIQRTEQGDSAMYLCASSLRQGYNEQFFGPGTRLTVL.

This clone was detected many times. The chain is built from TRBV7-9 and TRBJ2-4; 7 bases agree with TRBD2. The CDR3 is 14 residues long. Germline CDR1 and CDR2: SEHNR and FQNEAQ (reference sequence). The junction had 10 bases not matched to a gene; V was cut back by 6 bases and J by 8 bases. DNA for the CDR3: TGTGCCAGCAGTCCCCGGGACTACGGTTACATTCAGTACTTC. This translates into CASSPRDYGYIQYF. Full variable domain (outside the CDR3, taken from reference TRBV7-9 and TRBJ2-4): DTGVSQNPRHKITKRGQNVTFRCDPISEHNRLYWYRQTLGQGPEFLTYFQNEAQLEKSRLLSDRFSAERPKGSFSTLEIQRTEQGDSAMYLCASSPRDYGYIQYFGAGTRLSVL.

The chain couples TRBV6-5 to TRBJ1-2; TRBD1 matches at 8 bases. The trim removed 0 bases at V and 8 bases at J, leaving 8 bases unmatched. Germline V gene lookup returns CDR1 MNHEY and CDR2 SVGAGI. The CDR3 runs 15 residues. The CDR3 DNA reads as TGTGCCAGCAGTTACTCGACGACAGGGGCTAAGGGCTACACCTTC. Translated: CASSYSTTGAKGYTF.

The DNA of the CDR3 is TGCGCCAGCAGCATATTGCCGGGACAGGGGAAGGAGACCCAGTACTTC. Translating gives CASSILPGQGKETQYF. The chain employs TRBV5-1 and TRBJ2-5, with 10 bases aligning to TRBD1. Germline V CDR1 and CDR2: SGHRS, YFSETQ. CDR3 length equals 16 residues. With V trimmed by 4 bases and J by 5 bases, 11 bases remained unmatched.

The CDR3 region is CASSLVGAGADTQYF. Written as DNA, the CDR3 is TGTGCCAGCAGCTTAGTCGGGGCGGGGGCTGATACGCAGTATTTT. The chain recombines TRBV7-9 with TRBJ2-3; tentatively, D is TRBD2 (7 bases). The germline V gene encodes CDR1 SEHNR and CDR2 FQNEAQ (reference sequence). The germline V and J ends were trimmed by 1 base and 6 bases, with 14 bases remaining between them. The CDR3 extends over 15 amino acids. The whole variable domain, filled in from reference TRBV7-9 and TRBJ2-3, reads DTGVSQNPRHKITKRGQNVTFRCDPISEHNRLYWYRQTLGQGPEFLTYFQNEAQLEKSRLLSDRFSAERPKGSFSTLEIQRTEQGDSAMYLCASSLVGAGADTQYFGPGTRLTVL.

The V call is TRBV18, the J call TRBJ2-3, with a weak D call TRBD2 (6 bases). The CDR3 sequence is 16 residues long. V lost 0 bases and J lost 0, with 10 bases in between. CDR1 and CDR2 (germline): KGHSH, LQKENI. CDR3 sequence reads: CASSPPQAGSTDTQYF. CDR3 DNA sequence: TGTGCCAGCTCACCACCTCAGGCGGGGAGCACAGATACGCAGTATTTT.

This chain uses TRBV2 with TRBJ2-7; TRBD2 aligns across 9 bases. Germline assignment: CDR1 SNHLY and CDR2 FYNNEI. The V gene end was trimmed by 6 bases and the J gene end by 6 bases; junction bases not matched to a gene: 12. The CDR3 loop spans 15 amino acids. CDR3 sequence reads: CASRDSGRMSPEQYF. CDR3 nucleotides: TGTGCCAGCAGAGATAGCGGGAGAATGTCGCCCGAGCAGTACTTC.

This clone was recorded a few times. The rearrangement uses TRBV5-4 and TRBJ2-3; 9 bases are shared with TRBD2. The CDR3 is 17 amino acids. V lost 5 bases and J lost 0; bases outside the gene matches: 10. Germline assignment: CDR1 SGHNT and CDR2 YYREEE (reference sequence). In nucleotides, the CDR3 is TGTGCCAGCAGTTGGGGGGCTAGCGGGACTAGCACAGATACGCAGTATTTT. Its protein is CASSWGASGTSTDTQYF.

The chain combines TRBV11-2 with TRBJ2-5; D is uncertain. Trimming left V 1 base short and J 0 bases short, with 6 bases between. Germline-derived CDR1 and CDR2 are SGHAT and FQNNGV. CDR3 length equals 14 residues. The CDR3 DNA sequence: TGTGCCAGCAGCTTAGTGACACACCAAGAGACCCAGTACTTC. Protein: CASSLVTHQETQYF.

The chain has TRBV6-5 and TRBJ2-7; 7 bases align to TRBD1. With 8 bases clipped from V and 0 bases from J, the junction kept 7 bases outside the gene matches. The CDR3 is made up of 14 amino acids. CDR1 and CDR2 from the germline V gene are MNHEY and SVGAGI. This chain's CDR3 is CASARTGDSYEQYF. DNA for the CDR3: TGTGCCAGCGCCAGAACAGGGGACTCCTACGAGCAGTACTTC.

There are a few counts of this clone. The rearrangement uses TRBV6-5 and TRBJ1-4; TRBD1 agrees at 10 bases. The CDR3 loop spans 15 amino acids. With 5 bases clipped from V and 7 bases from J, the junction kept 7 bases outside the gene matches. The germline CDR1 and CDR2 sequences are MNHEY and SVGAGI. The CDR3 region is CASSTGTGEVEKLFF. The CDR3 DNA reads as TGTGCCAGCAGTACCGGGACAGGGGAAGTTGAAAAACTGTTTTTT.

This clone was detected many times. The chain recombines TRBV6-5 with TRBJ1-1; TRBD1 might be the D (5 bases). V was clipped by 7 bases and J by 10 bases, with 13 bases between them. The germline V gene encodes CDR1 MNHEY and CDR2 SVGAGI. The CDR3 totals 11 residues. CDR3 sequence: CASTGPGGAFF. The CDR3 DNA reads as TGTGCCAGCACCGGCCCGGGGGGAGCTTTCTTT.

This clone was observed a handful of times. This chain links TRBV5-1 with TRBJ2-5; D is perhaps TRBD2 (6 bases). Germline V CDR1 and CDR2: SGHRS, YFSETQ. V lost 3 bases to trimming and J lost 1 base, with 16 bases between them. The CDR3 contains 16 residues. The CDR3 region has the DNA TGCGCCAGCAGCTCCCAGCCAGCGGGCGGCCAAGAGACCCAGTACTTC. This gives the protein CASSSQPAGGQETQYF.

This chain joins TRBV2 and TRBJ2-7; possibly TRBD1 for D (8 bases). This CDR3 is built from 14 residues. Trimming cost V 8 bases and J 2 bases, with 16 bases left between them. The germline gives CDR1 SNHLY, CDR2 FYNNEI. CDR3 sequence: CASGEQGGTYEQYF. In nucleotides, the CDR3 is TGTGCCAGCGGAGAACAGGGGGGGACCTACGAGCAGTACTTC.

This clone was detected once. The genes are TRBV6-5 and TRBJ2-6; the D gene is possibly TRBD1 (6 bases). Germline CDR1 MNHEY, CDR2 SVGAGI. The CDR3 totals 15 residues. V gave up 6 bases and J gave up 0 bases, with 9 bases separating them. In nucleotides, the CDR3 is TGTGCCAGCAGGCCAGGGGTCTCTGGGGCCAACGTCCTGACTTTC. It is translated as CASRPGVSGANVLTF.

This clone was counted only a few times. CDR3 nucleotides: TGTGCCACCAGCAGATCTCCCTCGGACAGGGGGGAAAAACTGTTTTTT. Its protein product is CATSRSPSDRGEKLFF. The V and J genes are TRBV15 and TRBJ1-4, with 10 bases that match TRBD1. Germline CDR1 is LNHNV and CDR2 is YYDKDF (reference sequence). The length of the CDR3 is 16 residues. The V and J ends lost 2 bases and 8 bases, in that order; junction bases with no gene match: 8.

V usage is TRBV7-9 and J usage is TRBJ1-1; D is undetermined. Trimming stripped 4 bases from V and 3 bases from J, with 9 bases between. The CDR3 length is 13 residues. The germline CDR1 and CDR2 sequences are SEHNR and FQNEAQ (reference sequence). Written as DNA, the CDR3 is TGTGCCAGCAGCTCCGGTAGTTACACTGAAGCTTTCTTT. Amino acid sequence: CASSSGSYTEAFF.